Listed below are T cell receptor beta chains from one sample, sequenced in a study of glioma-infiltrating T cells after dendritic cell vaccination. The protocol was immunoSEQ multiplex PCR, while the TCRdb copy is restricted to in-frame clones and leaves out a portion. The data show about 92,000 clones, with about nine tenths seen just once and more than 15% held by the top ten. Sequencing was performed on blood, taken before dendritic cell vaccination. These receptors came from a human donor with glioblastoma. Each CDR3 is given with its conserved first and last residue. The D gene is left open where the match is weak. Not all rows give a size; the values are once, few, many and, for expanded clones, a class.

J | V | D | size | length | CDR3 | DNA
TRBJ1-1 | TRBV27 | . | . | 16 | CASSENPGTMNTEAFF | TGTGCCAGCAGCGAGAACCCCGGGACAATGAACACTGAAGCTTTCTTT
TRBJ1-1 | TRBV28 | . | once | 12 | CASSGLGTEAFF | TGTGCCAGCTCGGGTTTAGGTACTGAAGCTTTCTTT
TRBJ1-1 | TRBV29-1 | . | . | 12 | CSVAARNTEAFF | TGCAGCGTTGCAGCGAGAAACACTGAAGCTTTCTTT
TRBJ2-7 | TRBV13 | . | . | 14 | CASSPPLRQSEQYF | TGTGCCAGCAGCCCGCCCCTTAGACAGAGCGAGCAGTACTTC
TRBJ2-5 | TRBV11-2 | TRBD2 | . | 16 | CASSLDGGGGQETQYF | TGTGCCAGCAGCTTAGACGGGGGGGGAGGGCAAGAGACCCAGTACTTC
TRBJ1-1 | TRBV5-1 | TRBD1 | . | 11 | CASSQTGEAFF | TGCGCCAGCAGTCAGACAGGGGAAGCTTTCTTT
TRBJ2-7 | TRBV6-1 | TRBD2 | . | 16 | CASSGLAGAISYEQYF | TGTGCCAGCAGTGGACTAGCGGGGGCTATCTCCTACGAGCAGTACTTC
TRBJ2-5 | TRBV9 | TRBD1 | . | 15 | CASSVSGGWGETQYF | TGTGCCAGCAGCGTTTCAGGGGGCTGGGGAGAGACCCAGTACTTC
TRBJ1-2 | TRBV27 | . | . | 13 | CASRRRDTVGYTF | TGTGCCAGCAGAAGAAGGGACACGGTTGGCTACACCTTC
TRBJ2-3 | TRBV30 | . | once | 15 | CAWRPGKKTQGTQYF | TGTGCCTGGCGCCCCGGAAAAAAAACGCAGGGGACGCAGTATTTT
TRBJ1-5 | TRBV9 | TRBD1 | once | 16 | CASTPGQGGGNQPQHF | TGTGCCAGCACCCCGGGACAGGGCGGAGGCAATCAGCCCCAGCATTTT
TRBJ2-7 | TRBV6-6 | . | . | 13 | CASSYTDSYEQYF | TGTGCCAGCAGTTACACAGACTCCTACGAGCAGTACTTC
TRBJ1-4 | TRBV28 | . | . | 15 | CASSTLQGVNEKLFF | TGTGCCAGCAGTACTCTACAGGGCGTTAATGAAAAACTGTTTTTT
TRBJ2-7 | TRBV20-1 | . | . | 11 | CSGLLKNEQYF | TGCAGTGGACTTTTAAAGAACGAGCAGTACTTC
TRBJ2-3 | TRBV6-5 | TRBD2 | . | 15 | CASSLYRGRADTQYF | TGTGCCAGCAGTCTATACCGGGGGAGGGCAGATACGCAGTATTTT
TRBJ2-7 | TRBV4-2 | TRBD2 | . | 15 | CASSLSGISNDEQYF | TGTGCCAGCAGCCTTAGCGGGATAAGTAACGACGAGCAGTACTTC
TRBJ2-3 | TRBV19 | . | . | 16 | CASSIESGLSTDTQYF | TGTGCCAGTAGTATAGAAAGCGGACTCAGCACAGATACGCAGTATTTT
TRBJ2-7 | TRBV5-4 | . | . | 15 | CASSSAVTGAHEQYF | TGTGCCAGCAGCTCCGCAGTGACAGGAGCTCACGAGCAGTACTTC
TRBJ2-7 | TRBV5-8 | . | . | 18 | CASSLGLGHSGLLYEQYF | TGTGCCAGCAGCTTGGGTCTGGGACACAGCGGACTCTTATACGAGCAGTACTTC
TRBJ2-1 | TRBV11-3 | . | . | 18 | CASSLLLNRDFRYNEQFF | TGTGCCAGCAGCCTCCTACTCAACCGGGACTTCCGGTACAATGAGCAGTTCTTC
TRBJ1-1 | TRBV6-5 | TRBD1 | . | 16 | CASSYSAGGKETEAFF | TGTGCCAGCAGTTACTCAGCAGGGGGCAAAGAGACTGAAGCTTTCTTT
TRBJ1-1 | TRBV27 | . | . | 12 | CASSFGGGAAFF | TGTGCCAGCAGTTTCGGGGGAGGGGCCGCTTTCTTT
TRBJ1-2 | TRBV7-9 | . | once | 14 | CASSHPGFAYGYTF | TGTGCCAGCAGCCACCCAGGATTCGCGTATGGCTACACCTTC
TRBJ2-1 | TRBV25-1 | TRBD1 | . | 14 | CASIRQGAYNEQFF | TGTGCCAGCATCAGACAGGGGGCGTACAATGAGCAGTTCTTC
TRBJ2-5 | TRBV4-1 | . | . | 15 | CASSQSSSEGETQYF | TGCGCCAGCAGCCAATCGTCTAGCGAGGGGGAGACCCAGTACTTC
TRBJ2-7 | TRBV30 | . | . | 14 | CAWRMQGGRYEQYF | TGTGCCTGGAGGATGCAGGGAGGTCGGTACGAGCAGTACTTC
TRBJ1-5 | TRBV27 | TRBD1 | . | 14 | CASSYTTGGQPQHF | TGTGCCAGCAGTTATACAACAGGGGGCCAGCCCCAGCATTTT
TRBJ2-7 | TRBV7-7 | TRBD2 | . | 15 | CASSPVAGGTYEQYF | TGTGCCAGCAGCCCCGTAGCGGGGGGAACCTACGAGCAGTACTTC
TRBJ2-7 | TRBV6-5 | TRBD2 | few | 16 | CASSYRGGGTSYEQYF | TGTGCCAGCAGTTACCGCGGGGGAGGTACGTCCTACGAGCAGTACTTC